The 27 T cell receptor beta chains presented below share a single source sample, sequenced in a study of blood T cell repertoires in COVID-19 (TCRdb year 2020). Receptors were amplified or captured by the immunoSEQ multiplex PCR assay. This is the immuneACCESS table as TCRdb keeps it, with only in-frame sequences that have V and J called. A part of the clones is gone; compared with another copy, unresolved V genes explain less than half, and the rest is unexplained. Here the sample has approximately 150,000 clones; approximately 90% occur a single time. About 4.2% of the sample is in the top ten clones. The sample comprised peripheral blood. The receptors stem from a woman aged 55 to 70 with active or convalescent COVID-19.

The chain employs TRBV10-1 and TRBJ2-3, with TRBD1 matching 9 bases. Germline CDR1 is WNHNN and CDR2 is SYGVQD (reference sequence). Trimming removed 0 bases from V and 2 bases from J; junction bases left unmatched: 12. The CDR3 totals 19 residues. Written as DNA, the CDR3 is TGCGCCAGCAGTGAGTCGTATGAGAGTAGGGACAGGGACACAGATACGCAGTATTTT. Protein sequence: CASSESYESRDRDTDTQYF.

In its sample, this clone was seen once. The chain combines TRBV19 with TRBJ1-2, with D possibly TRBD1 on 5 matching bases. This CDR3 has 13 residues. Germline lookup yields CDR1 LNHDA and CDR2 SQIVND (reference sequence). V dropped 3 bases and J dropped 8 bases, with 13 bases sitting between them. CDR3 protein: CASSISGNGGYTF. The DNA of the CDR3 is TGTGCCAGTAGTATCTCAGGGAATGGCGGCTACACCTTC.

The CDR3, as DNA: TGTGCCAGCAGTCTACTAGCGGGGTCCTACGAGCAGTACTTC. Translating gives CASSLLAGSYEQYF. The V call is TRBV2, the J call TRBJ2-7; 10 bases are shared with TRBD2. Per germline, CDR1 SNHLY and CDR2 FYNNEI. This CDR3 region has 14 residues. The J segment lost 1 base and the V segment lost 5 bases, leaving 2 bases of the junction unmatched.

This chain uses TRBV6-2 or TRBV6-3 with TRBJ2-7; D is possibly TRBD2 (5 bases). Germline CDR1 reads MNHEY; CDR2 reads SVGEGT. The germline V and J ends were trimmed by 4 bases and 3 bases, with 7 bases remaining between them. The CDR3 totals 12 residues. The CDR3 loop is CASSSRDYEQYF. The CDR3 region has the DNA TGTGCCAGCAGTTCCCGGGACTACGAGCAGTACTTC.

The rearrangement uses TRBV7-9 and TRBJ1-1; D may be TRBD1 (5 bases). This CDR3 region has 15 residues. V gave up 2 bases and J gave up 8 bases, with 18 bases separating them. In germline, CDR1 is SEHNR, CDR2 FQNEAQ (reference sequence). The CDR3 DNA follows: TGTGCCAGCAGCTTAAGAGTCGAGGGACTATCCGAAGCTTTCTTT. It specifies CASSLRVEGLSEAFF.

The chain recombines TRBV6-5 with TRBJ1-4; 9 bases line up with TRBD1. CDR1 is MNHEY, CDR2 SVGAGI, per germline. Unmatched junction bases numbered 10, after V lost 4 bases and J lost 7 bases. The CDR3 totals 16 residues. This chain's CDR3 is CASSWDREGLGEKLFF. The DNA of the CDR3 is TGTGCCAGCAGTTGGGACAGGGAGGGTTTGGGTGAAAAACTGTTTTTT.

This chain joins TRBV18 and TRBJ2-5; TRBD2 matches 7 bases. Germline trimming cut 4 bases from V and 1 base from J; bases unmatched to any gene: 6. The CDR3 has 15 amino acids. The germline gives CDR1 KGHSH, CDR2 LQKENI. CDR3 in amino acids: CASSLSSGRQETQYF. The DNA for the CDR3 is TGTGCCAGCTCACTTAGTAGCGGGCGCCAAGAGACCCAGTACTTC.

CDR3: CASSLAPGGIETQYF. The CDR3 DNA is TGTGCCAGCAGCTTAGCGCCAGGGGGCATCGAGACCCAGTACTTC. This rearrangement joins TRBV11-2 to TRBJ2-5; 8 positions agree with TRBD1. CDR1 is SGHAT, CDR2 FQNNGV, per germline. With V trimmed by 1 base and J by 5 bases, 6 bases remained unmatched. The CDR3 spans 15 residues.

The rearrangement links TRBV4-3 to TRBJ1-2; the D gene is possibly TRBD1 (5 bases). The V end was cut by 1 base, the J end by 4 bases, with 13 bases between. Looked up from germline, CDR1 is LGHNA and CDR2 is YSLEER. The CDR3 loop spans 15 amino acids. The CDR3 region has the DNA TGCGCCAGCAGCCAAGCAAGGCAGGGCTCCTATGGCTACACCTTC. Residues: CASSQARQGSYGYTF.

The chain links TRBV4-3 to TRBJ1-3; 7 positions agree with TRBD1. The CDR3 covers 18 residues. Per the germline V gene, CDR1 is LGHNA and CDR2 is YSLEER. The V and J ends lost 0 bases and 0 bases, in that order; junction bases with no gene match: 8. The CDR3: CASSQEPGQLPSGNTIYF. The CDR3 DNA reads TGCGCCAGCAGCCAAGAACCGGGACAGTTACCCTCTGGAAACACCATATATTTT.

The CDR3 DNA follows: TGCAGCGTTTCCACACAGGGGGCTATTGAAAAACTGTTTTTT. Translated: CSVSTQGAIEKLFF. The V call is TRBV29-1, the J call TRBJ1-4, with 9 bases that match TRBD1. The germline V gene has CDR1 SQVTM and CDR2 ANQGSEA. This CDR3 spans 14 amino acids. J lost 7 bases, V lost 5 bases, and 8 bases had no gene match. Full variable domain (rest looked up from reference TRBV29-1 and TRBJ1-4): SAVISQKPSRDICQRGTSLTIQCQVDSQVTMMFWYRQQPGQSLTLIATANQGSEATYESGFVIDKFPISRPNLTFSTLTVSNMSPEDSSIYLCSVSTQGAIEKLFFGSGTQLSVL.

The rearrangement joins TRBV9 to TRBJ2-2; perhaps TRBD1 as D (6 bases). Germline assignment: CDR1 SGDLS and CDR2 YYNGEE. This CDR3 comprises 15 residues. V lost 3 bases and J 0 bases, leaving 9 bases between the germline ends. The CDR3 reads CASSEGTPNTGELFF. Here the CDR3 DNA reads TGTGCCAGCAGCGAGGGGACACCGAACACCGGGGAGCTGTTTTTT.

A single count supports this clone. The chain joins TRBV10-3 to TRBJ2-3, with unresolved D. Between the trimmed V and J ends, which lost 9 bases and 4 bases, there was a span of 20 bases. The CDR3 has 15 amino acids. Germline V gene lookup returns CDR1 ENHRY and CDR2 SYGVKD. DNA of the CDR3: TGTGCCATTGCTTCCGGTCCGGGTTTGGCAGATACGCAGTATTTT. Its translation is CAIASGPGLADTQYF.

J is TRBJ1-2 and V is TRBV30; 10 bases match TRBD1. V gave up 1 base and J gave up 6 bases; unmatched junction bases: 8. The CDR3 loop spans 15 amino acids. CDR1 and CDR2 from the germline V gene are GTSNPN and SVGIG (reference sequence). The CDR3 here is CAWSALRQGADGYTF. The CDR3 coding sequence is TGTGCCTGGAGTGCCCTCCGACAGGGGGCGGATGGCTACACCTTC.

V gene TRBV7-6 combines with J gene TRBJ2-3; 9 nucleotides agree with TRBD1. This CDR3 region has 15 residues. V lost 5 bases, J lost 1 base, and 4 bases stayed unmatched. Germline V gives CDR1 SGHVS, CDR2 FNYEAQ. As DNA, the CDR3 is TGTGCCAGCAGCAACAGGGGGCAAGGCACAGATACGCAGTATTTT. Residues: CASSNRGQGTDTQYF.

V gene TRBV3-1 (or the pseudogene TRBV3-2) combines with J gene TRBJ1-2; 10 positions agree with TRBD1. This CDR3 comprises 15 residues. V was clipped by 2 bases and J by 6 bases; unmatched bases: 6. Germline V gene sequence: CDR1 LGHDT, CDR2 YNNKEL (reference sequence). The CDR3 DNA sequence: TGTGCCAGCAGCCAACATAGACAGGGGGCAGATGGCTACACCTTC. As protein: CASSQHRQGADGYTF.

J is TRBJ1-1 and V is TRBV7-2; tentative D call: TRBD1 (6 bases). Germline V CDR1 and CDR2: SGHTA, FQGNSA. The CDR3 sequence is 13 residues long. Trimming took 3 bases from V and 6 from J, leaving 11 bases between them. DNA of the CDR3: TGTGCCAGCAGCTTGGACAGAGGTTCTGAAGCTTTCTTT. Translation: CASSLDRGSEAFF.

In DNA form, the CDR3 reads TGTGCCAGCAGCTTCGGACGGGATGCTTTCTTT. Residues: CASSFGRDAFF. The chain has TRBV7-2 and TRBJ1-1; D remains ambiguous. With 3 bases removed from V and 11 bases from J, the gap between germline ends came to 10 bases. The CDR3 covers 11 residues. Germline loops: CDR1 SGHTA, CDR2 FQGNSA.

V usage is TRBV7-2 and J usage is TRBJ1-6; TRBD1 matches 9 bases. Germline values: CDR1 SGHTA, CDR2 FQGNSA. The V segment lost 5 bases and the J segment 4 bases; nucleotides outside the gene matches: 9. The CDR3 extends over 17 amino acids. The CDR3: CASSPQQGAGYNSPLHF. CDR3 sequence (DNA): TGTGCCAGCAGCCCACAACAGGGGGCCGGGTATAATTCACCCCTCCACTTT.

The chain joins TRBV7-3 to TRBJ1-1; D is undetermined. The CDR3 is 16 residues long. Germline-derived CDR1 and CDR2 are SGHTA and FQGTGA. V lost 2 bases and J lost 4, with 17 bases in between. The DNA of the CDR3 is TGTGCCAGCAGCTTATTAGCTCGCGGGGAGGGCACTGAAGCTTTCTTT. This sequence encodes CASSLLARGEGTEAFF.

The chain carries TRBV14 and TRBJ2-3, with D maybe TRBD2 (6 bases). CDR3 length: 13 amino acids. CDR1 SGHDN and CDR2 FVKESK come from the germline V gene. V lost 1 base, J lost 4 bases, and 6 bases lay in between. CDR3 residues: CASSQGLADTQYF. CDR3 DNA sequence: TGTGCCAGCAGCCAAGGACTAGCAGATACGCAGTATTTT.

This chain joins TRBV7-9 and TRBJ2-7; TRBD1 matches 9 bases. CDR3 length equals 14 residues. The ends lost 5 bases at V and 6 bases at J; junction bases unmatched: 8. Germline CDR1 is SEHNR and CDR2 is FQNEAQ (reference sequence). The CDR3 is CASSPGQGFGEQYF. The CDR3 DNA reads as TGTGCCAGCAGCCCGGGACAGGGCTTTGGCGAGCAGTACTTC.

This sequence joins TRBV7-2 and TRBJ1-3; TRBD1 aligns across 8 bases. V dropped 8 bases and J dropped 4; count of bases not matched to a gene: 10. The CDR3 is 15 residues long. CDR1 SGHTA and CDR2 FQGNSA come from the germline V gene. The DNA of the CDR3 is TGTGCCAGCCGCCCGACAGGGGCTACCGGAAACACCATATATTTT. Protein sequence: CASRPTGATGNTIYF.

CDR3 residues: CASSPRQGDEAFF. The CDR3 bases are TGTGCCAGTAGTCCGCGACAGGGGGATGAAGCTTTCTTT. The chain recombines TRBV19 with TRBJ1-1; TRBD1 agrees at 9 bases. Unmatched junction bases numbered 5, after V lost 5 bases and J lost 7 bases. The germline V gene has CDR1 LNHDA and CDR2 SQIVND (reference sequence). The CDR3 extends over 13 amino acids.

The gene calls are TRBV9 and TRBJ2-2; D gene uncertain. The CDR3 covers 14 residues. Germline CDR1 SGDLS, CDR2 YYNGEE. Deletions cut 3 bases from V and 6 bases from J, with 12 bases between. Here the CDR3 reads CASSADTFPGELFF. DNA of the CDR3: TGTGCCAGCAGCGCCGACACCTTCCCCGGGGAGCTGTTTTTT.

The chain is built from TRBV19 and TRBJ1-5; D is unresolved. The V and J ends lost 2 bases and 3 bases respectively, with 8 bases between them. CDR1 is LNHDA, CDR2 SQIVND, per germline (reference sequence). This CDR3 region has 14 residues. The CDR3 is CASSISQDNQPQHF. CDR3 sequence (DNA): TGTGCCAGTAGTATATCCCAGGACAATCAGCCCCAGCATTTT. The full variable domain, in which reference TRBV19 and TRBJ1-5 provide the parts outside the CDR3, is DGGITQSPKYLFRKEGQNVTLSCEQNLNHDAMYWYRQDPGQGLRLIYYSQIVNDFQKGDIAEGYSVSREKKESFPLTVTSAQKNPTAFYLCASSISQDNQPQHFGDGTRLSIL.

The chain couples TRBV10-3 to TRBJ1-2; D gene uncertain. The germline V gene encodes CDR1 ENHRY and CDR2 SYGVKD. The V end lost 3 bases, the J end lost 7 bases, and 9 bases lay between the germline ends. The CDR3 has 12 residues. CDR3 residues: CAISDPTGGYTF. The CDR3 region has the DNA TGTGCCATCAGTGATCCGACGGGTGGCTACACCTTC.